The text below deals with one T cell receptor beta chain. This sample is part of a study of T-cell reconstitution after alpha-beta-depleted transplantation in children. This CDR3 spans 13 amino acids. Looked up from germline, CDR1 is GTSNPN and CDR2 is SVGIG (reference sequence). V dropped 2 bases and J dropped 1 base, with 8 bases sitting between them. Unique molecular identifiers were used to barcode this TCRbeta library. TCRdb re-derived calls from the PCR reads in MiXCR, one entry per CDR3 protein. The table records over 150,000 distinct CDR3 sequences, approximately 7% of them present only once. The TCR sequence derives from a boy aged 2 to 10 with acute lymphoblastic leukemia, due to receive a stem cell transplant. The chain has TRBV30 and TRBJ1-1, with TRBD1 as a possible D gene (5 bases). The sequenced sample was PBMCs, obtained before TCRalphabeta/CD19-depleted stem cell transplant. CDR3 amino acids: CAWSRDSNTEAFF. The CDR3 DNA reads TGTGCCTGGAGTAGGGACTCGAACACTGAAGCTTTCTTT.